This is a list of T cell receptor beta chains from one sample in a study of a mutant IDH1 vaccine in newly diagnosed glioma. Only in-frame clones appear in the TCRdb table, and some are missing; sequencing was by immunoSEQ multiplex PCR. The data show about 68,000 clones, about four fifths seen once. Material: PBMCs, obtained from a glioma patient treated with radiotherapy, temozolomide or both. The receptors stem from a man aged 45-60 years with glioma. Both conserved end residues are part of each CDR3. The D gene is left open where the match is weak. A row's size may be missing; if present it is once, few, many or a size class.

d_call: -
v_call: TRBV27
clone_size: -
j_call: TRBJ1-1
cdr3_nt: TGTGCCAGCAGTTTAACGGTCGGGGGCACTGAAGCTTTCTTT
cdr3_aa: CASSLTVGGTEAFF

d_call: TRBD1
v_call: TRBV4-3
clone_size: -
j_call: TRBJ1-4
cdr3_nt: TGCGCCAGCAGCTGGGGACAGGGGCCAAATGAAAAACTGTTTTTT
cdr3_aa: CASSWGQGPNEKLFF

d_call: -
v_call: TRBV4-2
clone_size: few
j_call: TRBJ2-1
cdr3_nt: TGTGCCAGCAGCCAAGAATTATTGAATGAGCAGTTCTTC
cdr3_aa: CASSQELLNEQFF

d_call: -
v_call: TRBV7-2
clone_size: -
j_call: TRBJ1-4
cdr3_nt: TGTGCCAGCAGCATGGGATCGGCGGCTAATGAAAAACTGTTTTTT
cdr3_aa: CASSMGSAANEKLFF

d_call: TRBD2
v_call: TRBV29-1
clone_size: few
j_call: TRBJ2-3
cdr3_nt: TGCAGCGTACGTAGCGGGGGGGCGGGAGATACGCAGTATTTT
cdr3_aa: CSVRSGGAGDTQYF

d_call: -
v_call: TRBV5-4
clone_size: -
j_call: TRBJ2-5
cdr3_nt: TGTGCCAGCAGCTTGGGCAGGGAAGAGACCCAGTACTTC
cdr3_aa: CASSLGREETQYF

d_call: -
v_call: TRBV30
clone_size: few
j_call: TRBJ1-4
cdr3_nt: TGTGCCTGGACCCCATTATCGGGTCTGAGGTATGAAAAACTGTTTTTT
cdr3_aa: CAWTPLSGLRYEKLFF

d_call: -
v_call: TRBV19
clone_size: -
j_call: TRBJ2-6
cdr3_nt: TGTGCCAGTGGCCCCGTTCGGATATCGGGGGCCAACGTCCTGACTTTC
cdr3_aa: CASGPVRISGANVLTF

d_call: TRBD1
v_call: TRBV19
clone_size: once
j_call: TRBJ1-1
cdr3_nt: TGTGCCAGTACAAGGGGGACAGAAAGAAACACTGAAGCTTTCTTT
cdr3_aa: CASTRGTERNTEAFF

d_call: -
v_call: TRBV28
clone_size: once
j_call: TRBJ1-2
cdr3_nt: TGTGCCAGCAAGGAGAGCTATGGCTACACCTTC
cdr3_aa: CASKESYGYTF

d_call: -
v_call: TRBV5-1
clone_size: -
j_call: TRBJ1-1
cdr3_nt: TGCGCCAGCAGCCCAGGGGATGGGGACACTGAAGCTTTCTTT
cdr3_aa: CASSPGDGDTEAFF

d_call: -
v_call: TRBV19
clone_size: -
j_call: TRBJ1-5
cdr3_nt: TGTGCCAGTAGTATCGGAGGGGGTCGGGAGCCCCAGCATTTT
cdr3_aa: CASSIGGGREPQHF

d_call: TRBD2
v_call: TRBV7-2
clone_size: medium-sized
j_call: TRBJ2-7
cdr3_nt: TGTGCCAGCAGCTTAGTAGCGGGGGGGCTAGGCGCCTACGAGCAGTACTTC
cdr3_aa: CASSLVAGGLGAYEQYF

d_call: -
v_call: TRBV4-2
clone_size: -
j_call: TRBJ2-1
cdr3_nt: TGTGCCAGCAGCTACGGGGGCCTCTACAATGAGCAGTTCTTC
cdr3_aa: CASSYGGLYNEQFF

d_call: -
v_call: TRBV2
clone_size: once
j_call: TRBJ2-1
cdr3_nt: TGTGCCAGCAGTGATGCGGGGAGGGGGGCTAATGAGCAGTTCTTC
cdr3_aa: CASSDAGRGANEQFF

d_call: -
v_call: TRBV30
clone_size: few
j_call: TRBJ1-1
cdr3_nt: TGTGCCTGGAGTGTACTAAACACTGAAGCTTTCTTT
cdr3_aa: CAWSVLNTEAFF

d_call: -
v_call: TRBV5-5
clone_size: -
j_call: TRBJ1-5
cdr3_nt: TGTGCCAGCAGCCCTGACCGGGGCTATCAGCCCCAGCATTTT
cdr3_aa: CASSPDRGYQPQHF

d_call: TRBD2
v_call: TRBV7-2
clone_size: -
j_call: TRBJ2-3
cdr3_nt: TGTGCCAGCAGCTTTTCCCCGGGGGGGATCACAGATACGCAGTATTTT
cdr3_aa: CASSFSPGGITDTQYF

d_call: TRBD1
v_call: TRBV5-6
clone_size: -
j_call: TRBJ1-2
cdr3_nt: TGTGCCAGCAGCCTCGGGACAGCTAACTATGGCTACACCTTC
cdr3_aa: CASSLGTANYGYTF

d_call: TRBD1
v_call: TRBV27
clone_size: -
j_call: TRBJ1-2
cdr3_nt: TGTGCCAGCAGTCCCGTGGGACAGGGGAACTATGGCTACACCTTC
cdr3_aa: CASSPVGQGNYGYTF

d_call: -
v_call: TRBV2
clone_size: -
j_call: TRBJ1-1
cdr3_nt: TGTGCCAGCATCCCCTCTTGGGAAGCTTTCTTT
cdr3_aa: CASIPSWEAFF

d_call: -
v_call: TRBV11-3
clone_size: -
j_call: TRBJ2-7
cdr3_nt: TGTGCCAGCAGCTTCGACAGTGCCTACGAGCAGTACTTC
cdr3_aa: CASSFDSAYEQYF

d_call: TRBD2
v_call: TRBV5-1
clone_size: -
j_call: TRBJ2-3
cdr3_nt: TGCGCCAGCAGCTCAGCTCCTAGCGGGGGGGTTTCAGATACGCAGTATTTT
cdr3_aa: CASSSAPSGGVSDTQYF

d_call: -
v_call: TRBV10-3
clone_size: few
j_call: TRBJ1-5
cdr3_nt: TGTGCCATCAGTGTTGGGGGGAATCAGCCCCAGCATTTT
cdr3_aa: CAISVGGNQPQHF

d_call: -
v_call: TRBV19
clone_size: -
j_call: TRBJ1-6
cdr3_nt: TGTGCCAGTAGTATCGTGTCAAATAATTCACCCCTCCACTTT
cdr3_aa: CASSIVSNNSPLHF

d_call: -
v_call: TRBV5-1
clone_size: -
j_call: TRBJ1-1
cdr3_nt: TGCGCCAGCAGCTTGAAGCCAGACTCTACTGAAGCTTTCTTT
cdr3_aa: CASSLKPDSTEAFF

d_call: -
v_call: TRBV28
clone_size: -
j_call: TRBJ2-1
cdr3_nt: TGTGCCAGCAGGGCCCTTAGGGAGCAGTTCTTC
cdr3_aa: CASRALREQFF

d_call: TRBD2
v_call: TRBV5-1
clone_size: -
j_call: TRBJ2-5
cdr3_nt: TGCGCCAGCAAGGTGGTAGCGGGGGTCCAAGAGACCCAGTACTTC
cdr3_aa: CASKVVAGVQETQYF